This T cell receptor beta chain was profiled in a study of T cells in Graves' hyperthyroidism and ophthalmopathy. RNA transcripts gave rise to amplified TCR beta CDR3 regions. HTBI primers were the set used in a first-round RT-PCR of the TCR CDR3. TCRdb re-called the multiplex PCR reads through MiXCR, storing one row per CDR3 protein. The data contain some 300,000 distinct CDR3 sequences, roughly 13% of them singletons. This clonotype was seen repeatedly, ten times or more. Its antigen is currently unknown. Study conclusions and caveats: Within blood appeared most thyroid clonotypes that had expanded above 0.001. Ophthalmopathy was identified by the model a median 6.5 months ahead of onset.

Sequencing was carried out using blood. The receptor's source is a middle-aged woman with Graves' hyperthyroidism.

CDR3 sequence (DNA): TGTGCCAGCAGTTTGGGTAGCGGGAGGTCCACAGATACGCAGTATTTT. The encoded protein is CASSLGSGRSTDTQYF. The rearrangement links TRBV28 to TRBJ2-3; 10 bases are a match to TRBD2. V lost 3 bases to trimming and J lost 2 bases; unmatched junction nucleotides: 5. Germline V gene data show CDR1 as MDHEN and CDR2 as SYDVKM. The CDR3 sequence is 16 residues long.